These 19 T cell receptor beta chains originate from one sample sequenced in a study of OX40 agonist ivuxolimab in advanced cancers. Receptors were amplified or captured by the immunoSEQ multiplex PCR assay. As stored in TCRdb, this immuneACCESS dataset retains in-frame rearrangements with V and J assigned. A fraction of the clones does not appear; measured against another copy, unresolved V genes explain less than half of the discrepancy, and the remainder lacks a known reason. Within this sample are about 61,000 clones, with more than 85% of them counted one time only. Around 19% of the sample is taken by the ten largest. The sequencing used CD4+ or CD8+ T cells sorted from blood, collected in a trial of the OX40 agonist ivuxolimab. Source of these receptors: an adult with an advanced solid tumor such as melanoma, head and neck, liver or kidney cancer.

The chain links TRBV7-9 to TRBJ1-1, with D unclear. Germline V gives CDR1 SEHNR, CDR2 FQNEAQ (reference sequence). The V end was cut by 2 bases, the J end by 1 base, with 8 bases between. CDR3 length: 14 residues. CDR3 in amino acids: CASSLSTGNTEAFF. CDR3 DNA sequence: TGTGCCAGCAGCTTATCTACCGGGAACACTGAAGCTTTCTTT.

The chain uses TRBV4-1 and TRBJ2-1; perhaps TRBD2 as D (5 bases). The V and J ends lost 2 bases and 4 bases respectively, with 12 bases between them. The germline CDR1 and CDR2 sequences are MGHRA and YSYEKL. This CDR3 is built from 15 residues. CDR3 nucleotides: TGCGCCAGCAGCCAACAGGACTGGGCATACAATGAGCAGTTCTTC. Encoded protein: CASSQQDWAYNEQFF.

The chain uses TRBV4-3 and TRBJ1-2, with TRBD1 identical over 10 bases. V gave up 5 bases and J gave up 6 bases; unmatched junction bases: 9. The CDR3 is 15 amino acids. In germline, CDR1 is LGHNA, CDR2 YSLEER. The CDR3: CASSTTGTGANGYTF. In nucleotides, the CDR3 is TGCGCCAGCAGCACTACCGGGACAGGGGCTAATGGCTACACCTTC.

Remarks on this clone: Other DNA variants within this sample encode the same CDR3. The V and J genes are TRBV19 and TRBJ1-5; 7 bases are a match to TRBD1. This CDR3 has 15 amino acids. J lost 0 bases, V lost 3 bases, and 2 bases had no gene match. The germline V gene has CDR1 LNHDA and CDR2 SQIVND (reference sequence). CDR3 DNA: TGTGCCAGTAGTATGGGACAGTATAGCAATCAGCCCCAGCATTTT. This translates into CASSMGQYSNQPQHF.

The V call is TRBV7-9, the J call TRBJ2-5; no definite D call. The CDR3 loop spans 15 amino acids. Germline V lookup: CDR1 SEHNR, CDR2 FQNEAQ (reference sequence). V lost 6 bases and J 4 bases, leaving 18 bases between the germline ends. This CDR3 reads CASSPTTELLETQYF. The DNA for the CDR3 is TGTGCCAGCAGTCCTACCACAGAGCTTCTAGAGACCCAGTACTTC. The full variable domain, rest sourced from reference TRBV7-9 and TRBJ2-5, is DTGVSQNPRHKITKRGQNVTFRCDPISEHNRLYWYRQTLGQGPEFLTYFQNEAQLEKSRLLSDRFSAERPKGSFSTLEIQRTEQGDSAMYLCASSPTTELLETQYFGPGTRLLVL.

This CDR3 reads CASSLVTSDEQYF. CDR3 DNA: TGTGCCAGCAGCTTAGTTACGTCAGACGAGCAGTACTTC. The chain is built from TRBV11-2 and TRBJ2-7; D remains ambiguous. V was shortened by 1 base and J by 5 bases, with 9 bases between the two germline ends. Germline CDR1 is SGHAT and CDR2 is FQNNGV. The CDR3 is 13 amino acids.

The DNA for the CDR3 is TGCAGCGGACGAGGTGGGGCCACCGGGGAGCTGTTTTTT. It codes for CSGRGGATGELFF. The J gene is TRBJ2-2, the V gene TRBV29-1, with a possible D match to TRBD1 (5 bases). Trimming took 7 bases from V and 4 from J, leaving 13 bases between them. The germline V gene has CDR1 SQVTM and CDR2 ANQGSEA. The CDR3 has 13 amino acids.

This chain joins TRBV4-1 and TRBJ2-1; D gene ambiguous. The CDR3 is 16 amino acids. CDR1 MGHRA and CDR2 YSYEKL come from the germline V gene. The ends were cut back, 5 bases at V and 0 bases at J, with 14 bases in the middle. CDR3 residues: CASSLAWTSSYNEQFF. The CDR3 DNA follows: TGCGCCAGCAGCTTGGCTTGGACCAGCTCCTACAATGAGCAGTTCTTC.

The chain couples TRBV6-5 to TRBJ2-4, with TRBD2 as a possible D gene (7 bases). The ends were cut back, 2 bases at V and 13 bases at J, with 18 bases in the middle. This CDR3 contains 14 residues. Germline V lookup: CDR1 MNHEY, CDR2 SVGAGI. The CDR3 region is CASSYGGGHFPQYF. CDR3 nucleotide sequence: TGTGCCAGCAGTTACGGGGGGGGGCATTTTCCACAGTACTTC.

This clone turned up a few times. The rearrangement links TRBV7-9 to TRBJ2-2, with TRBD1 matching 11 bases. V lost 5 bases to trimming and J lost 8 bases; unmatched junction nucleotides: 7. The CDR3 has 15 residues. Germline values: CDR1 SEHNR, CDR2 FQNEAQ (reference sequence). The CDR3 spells CASSPRTGGVGELFF. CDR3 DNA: TGTGCCAGCAGCCCCCGGACAGGGGGCGTGGGGGAGCTGTTTTTT. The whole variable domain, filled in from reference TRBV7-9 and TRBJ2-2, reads DTGVSQNPRHKITKRGQNVTFRCDPISEHNRLYWYRQTLGQGPEFLTYFQNEAQLEKSRLLSDRFSAERPKGSFSTLEIQRTEQGDSAMYLCASSPRTGGVGELFFGEGSRLTVL.

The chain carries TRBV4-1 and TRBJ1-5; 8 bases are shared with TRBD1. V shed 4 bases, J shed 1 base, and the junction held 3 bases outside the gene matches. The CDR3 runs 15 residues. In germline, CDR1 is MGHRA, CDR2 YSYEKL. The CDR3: CASSRDRFSNQPQHF. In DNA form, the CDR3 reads TGCGCCAGCAGCCGGGACAGGTTCAGCAATCAGCCCCAGCATTTT.

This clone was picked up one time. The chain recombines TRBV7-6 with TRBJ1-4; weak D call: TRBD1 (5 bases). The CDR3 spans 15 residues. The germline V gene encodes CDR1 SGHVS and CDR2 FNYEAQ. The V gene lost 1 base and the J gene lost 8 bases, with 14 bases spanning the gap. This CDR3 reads CASSLGGGDREKLFF. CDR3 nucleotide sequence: TGTGCCAGCAGCTTAGGGGGAGGGGATCGGGAAAAACTGTTTTTT.

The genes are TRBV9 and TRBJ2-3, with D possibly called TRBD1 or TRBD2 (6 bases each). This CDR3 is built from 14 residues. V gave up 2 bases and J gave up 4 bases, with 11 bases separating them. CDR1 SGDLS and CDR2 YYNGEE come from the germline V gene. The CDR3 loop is CASSVSGAPDTQYF. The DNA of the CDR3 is TGTGCCAGCAGCGTGTCGGGGGCTCCAGATACGCAGTATTTT.

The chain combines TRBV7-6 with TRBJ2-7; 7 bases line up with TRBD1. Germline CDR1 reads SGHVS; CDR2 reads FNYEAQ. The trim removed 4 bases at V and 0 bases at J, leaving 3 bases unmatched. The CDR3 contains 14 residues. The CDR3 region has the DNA TGTGCCAGCAGCTACAGGGGTGCCTCCTACGAGCAGTACTTC. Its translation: CASSYRGASYEQYF.

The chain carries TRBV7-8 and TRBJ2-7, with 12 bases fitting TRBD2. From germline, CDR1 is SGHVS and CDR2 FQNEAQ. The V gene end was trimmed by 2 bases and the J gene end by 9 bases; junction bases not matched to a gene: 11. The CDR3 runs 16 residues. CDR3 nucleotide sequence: TGTGCCAGCAGCTTACCGACTAGCGGGGGTCCAAAAGGGCAGTACTTC. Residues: CASSLPTSGGPKGQYF.

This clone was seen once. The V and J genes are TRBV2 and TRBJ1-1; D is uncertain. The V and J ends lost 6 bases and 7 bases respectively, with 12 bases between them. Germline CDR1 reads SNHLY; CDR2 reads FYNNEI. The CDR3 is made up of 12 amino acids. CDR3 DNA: TGTGCCAGCAGCGGTGACGCTCGTGAAGCTTTCTTT. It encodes CASSGDAREAFF.

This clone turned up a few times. CDR3 DNA: TGTGCCAGCAGCTTGGCGGCAGGACCCTATAACACTGAAGCTTTCTTT. Its translation: CASSLAAGPYNTEAFF. J is TRBJ1-1 and V is TRBV5-8; the D is unclear. The CDR3 extends over 16 amino acids. V lost 0 bases, J lost 2 bases, and 14 bases lay in between. The germline CDR1 and CDR2 sequences are SGHTS and YDEGEE.

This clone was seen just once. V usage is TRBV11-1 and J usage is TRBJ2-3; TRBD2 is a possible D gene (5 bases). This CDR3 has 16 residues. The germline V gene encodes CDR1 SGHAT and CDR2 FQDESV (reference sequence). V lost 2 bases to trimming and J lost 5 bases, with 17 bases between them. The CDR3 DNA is TGTGCCAGCAGCTTACTGGACTTAGGACTGAAAGATACGCAGTATTTT. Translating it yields CASSLLDLGLKDTQYF.

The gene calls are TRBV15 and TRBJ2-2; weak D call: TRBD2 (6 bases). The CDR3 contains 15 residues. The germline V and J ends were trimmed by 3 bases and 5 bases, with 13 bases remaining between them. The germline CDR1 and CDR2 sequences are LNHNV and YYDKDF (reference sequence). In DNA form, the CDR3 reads TGTGCCACCAGCAGTACCTCGGCGGGGACCGGGGAGCTGTTTTTT. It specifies CATSSTSAGTGELFF.